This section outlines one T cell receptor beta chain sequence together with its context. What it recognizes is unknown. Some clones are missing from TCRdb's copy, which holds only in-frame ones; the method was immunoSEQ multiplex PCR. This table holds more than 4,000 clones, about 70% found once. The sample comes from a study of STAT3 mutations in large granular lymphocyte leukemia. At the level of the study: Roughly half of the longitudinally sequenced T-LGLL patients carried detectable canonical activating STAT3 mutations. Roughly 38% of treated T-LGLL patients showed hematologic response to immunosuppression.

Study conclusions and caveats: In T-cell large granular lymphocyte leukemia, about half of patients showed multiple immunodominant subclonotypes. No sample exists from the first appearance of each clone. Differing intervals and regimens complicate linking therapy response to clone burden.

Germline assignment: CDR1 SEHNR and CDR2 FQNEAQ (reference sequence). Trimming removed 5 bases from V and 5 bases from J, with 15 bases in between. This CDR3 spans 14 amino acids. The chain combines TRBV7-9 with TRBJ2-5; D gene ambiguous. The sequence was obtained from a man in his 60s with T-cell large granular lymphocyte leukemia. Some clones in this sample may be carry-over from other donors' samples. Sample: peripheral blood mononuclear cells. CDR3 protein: CASSARAGLETQYF. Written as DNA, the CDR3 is TGTGCCAGCAGCGCCCGGGCTGGGTTGGAGACCCAGTACTTC.